A selection of T cell receptor beta chains follows, all from one sample in a study of cytomegalovirus exposure and HLA in healthy donors. Generated by immunoSEQ multiplex PCR, the TCRdb table keeps only in-frame clones and is missing some. The sample lists under 150,000 clones, 80% to 90% seen once, with about 4.3% in the top ten. Sequencing was done on a sample of PBMCs. These receptor sequences come from a woman between 40 and 50 years old in good health and CMV-seropositive. Each CDR3 is given with its conserved first and last residue. D genes are given only for firm matches. Expanded clones are given a class, and other clones once, few, many or no size at all.

TGTGCCATCAGTGAGTTTGGCGCGGGAGCTTCTGGGGCCAACGTCCTGACTTTC	CAISEFGAGASGANVLTF	TRBV10-3	TRBJ2-6	TRBD2	.
TGTGCCAGCAGCTTCGGGACAGGGAATGAAAAACTGTTTTTT	CASSFGTGNEKLFF	TRBV5-8	TRBJ1-4	TRBD1	few
TGTGCCAGCAGCTTAAGTGAGCGGGGTTCGTCAAATACGCAGTATTTT	CASSLSERGSSNTQYF	TRBV7-3	TRBJ2-3	TRBD2	.
TGCGCCAGCAGCTTGGTGCAGGGGCAAAACGAGCAGTACTTC	CASSLVQGQNEQYF	TRBV5-1	TRBJ2-7	.	.
TGTGCCAGCAGTGTGTCCAGGGGAGAAGTTGAAGCTTTCTTT	CASSVSRGEVEAFF	TRBV2	TRBJ1-1	.	.
TGTGCCACCAGCAGAGATAGAGGTAGCGGGATCCTCTCCTACGAGCAGTACTTC	CATSRDRGSGILSYEQYF	TRBV15	TRBJ2-7	TRBD2	.
TGTGCCAGCAGCTTAATAGCGGGGCCCTACAATGAGCAGTTCTTC	CASSLIAGPYNEQFF	TRBV7-9	TRBJ2-1	TRBD2	.
TGTGCCAGCAGACACCGGGACAGGAACACTGAAGCTTTCTTT	CASRHRDRNTEAFF	TRBV7-2	TRBJ1-1	TRBD1	.
TGTGCCAGCAGTTTCCGAATTCCCCCAGGAGCTTTCTTT	CASSFRIPPGAFF	TRBV28	TRBJ1-1	.	.
TGTGCCAGCACCACTAGCTGGGGGACGACGATCGAGCAGTTCTTC	CASTTSWGTTIEQFF	TRBV6-1	TRBJ2-1	.	.
TGCAGTGCTAGGGAGGAGACCCAGTACTTC	CSAREETQYF	TRBV20-1	TRBJ2-5	.	.
TGTGCCAGCTCACCAGGGGCAGTCCAAGAGACCCAGTACTTC	CASSPGAVQETQYF	TRBV18	TRBJ2-5	.	.
TGTGCCAGCAGCGCGGAATCTAGCGGGAGTGGGTACGAGCAGTACTTC	CASSAESSGSGYEQYF	TRBV7-3	TRBJ2-7	TRBD2	.
TGTGCCAGCAGCCGCCGAAGCGGGAGGGGAACCGGGGAGCTGTTTTTT	CASSRRSGRGTGELFF	TRBV14	TRBJ2-2	TRBD2	.
TGCGCCAGCACCCCACTAGCGGGAGCTCTCAATGAGCAGTTCTTC	CASTPLAGALNEQFF	TRBV4-1	TRBJ2-1	TRBD2	.
TGTGCCAGCAGTTACCAGGGTAGCGGGAGTGGGTTTTACGAGCAGTACTTC	CASSYQGSGSGFYEQYF	TRBV6-7	TRBJ2-7	TRBD2	.
TGTGCCAGCAGTCTGGACAGGGGCGGGGAAGGGTACTTC	CASSLDRGGEGYF	TRBV6-6	TRBJ2-7	TRBD1	.
TGTGCCTGGAGTGTAGCCAGGGCGGTAGATACGCAGTATTTT	CAWSVARAVDTQYF	TRBV30	TRBJ2-3	.	.
TGTGCCAGCAGTTCACTAGCGGGGGGGCTCGAGCAGTACTTC	CASSSLAGGLEQYF	TRBV6-6	TRBJ2-7	TRBD2	.
TGTGCCAGCAGCTTAGCGACAGGGGTCCGGTTGCACTATGGCTACACCTTC	CASSLATGVRLHYGYTF	TRBV7-2	TRBJ1-2	TRBD1	.
TGTGCCAGCAGTTACGGGACAGGGATCCCCAACGAGCAGTACTTC	CASSYGTGIPNEQYF	TRBV6-6	TRBJ2-7	TRBD1	.
TGTGCCAGCACTAGCGGAACGAACACCGGGGAGCTGTTTTTT	CASTSGTNTGELFF	TRBV2	TRBJ2-2	TRBD2	.
TGTGCCATACGGGACAGGGGGCGCGAGCAGTACTTC	CAIRDRGREQYF	TRBV10-3	TRBJ2-7	TRBD1	.
TGTGCCAGCAGCTTAAACAAGTGGGAGACCCAGTACTTC	CASSLNKWETQYF	TRBV7-2	TRBJ2-5	.	.
TGTTCCAGCAGCTTAGTGCGCACCGGGGAGCTGTTTTTT	CSSSLVRTGELFF	TRBV7-9	TRBJ2-2	.	.
TGCAGCGTTGAAGATGGACAGGGAGGCTACACCTTC	CSVEDGQGGYTF	TRBV29-1	TRBJ1-2	TRBD1	few
TGTGCCAGCAGCGTAGATGGGGGCGACTATGGCTACACCTTC	CASSVDGGDYGYTF	TRBV9	TRBJ1-2	.	.
TGTGCCACCAGCAGAGATCGGGGGGGCGAGCAGTACTTC	CATSRDRGGEQYF	TRBV15	TRBJ2-7	TRBD2	.
TGTGCCAGTTCTCTACTAGCGGGGATAACAGATACGCAGTATTTT	CASSLLAGITDTQYF	TRBV19	TRBJ2-3	TRBD2	.
TGTGCCAGCAGTGAGCCCGGAGATACCGGGGAGCTGTTTTTT	CASSEPGDTGELFF	TRBV6-1	TRBJ2-2	.	.
TGTGCCAACCCATGGGCTGTTACCTACGAGCAGTACTTC	CANPWAVTYEQYF	TRBV6-1	TRBJ2-7	.	.
TGTGCCAGCAGTGAGGTACAGGGCACTGAAGCTTTCTTT	CASSEVQGTEAFF	TRBV2	TRBJ1-1	.	once
TGTGCCAGCAGTTACTCAGCTAGCGGGAAGGGCTACGAGCAGTACTTC	CASSYSASGKGYEQYF	TRBV6-6	TRBJ2-7	TRBD2	.
TGTGCCAGCAGTTCCTCCAGAGAGGGGAGGGGGGGCTACACCTTC	CASSSSREGRGGYTF	TRBV6-6	TRBJ1-2	.	few
TGTGCCTGGAGTGTACTCCCTGAGACCCAGTACTTC	CAWSVLPETQYF	TRBV30	TRBJ2-5	.	.
TGTGCGGCCAGGGGGACAGGGGTACCAGAGACTGAAGCTTTCTTT	CAARGTGVPETEAFF	TRBV6-6	TRBJ1-1	TRBD1	few
TGTGCCAGCTCCTCTATTGGACTAAGGCGGGATGGCTACACCTTC	CASSSIGLRRDGYTF	TRBV28	TRBJ1-2	.	.
TGTGCCATCACCTCTTCCCACAGGGGGTCAGGGGGACAAGAGACCCAGTACTTC	CAITSSHRGSGGQETQYF	TRBV10-3	TRBJ2-5	TRBD1	.
TGCGCCAGCACCCAAGGACTTCGGGGAGGAAACACTGAAGCTTTCTTT	CASTQGLRGGNTEAFF	TRBV4-3	TRBJ1-1	.	.
TGTGCCAGCTCATCGGGACAGAACTATGGCTACACCTTC	CASSSGQNYGYTF	TRBV18	TRBJ1-2	TRBD1	once
TGTGCCAGCAGTCCCAGCGTGAACACTGAAGCTTTCTTT	CASSPSVNTEAFF	TRBV28	TRBJ1-1	.	.
TGTGCTAGCAGCGTTCCGGAGGCTTACGAGCAGTACTTC	CASSVPEAYEQYF	TRBV7-7	TRBJ2-7	.	few
TGTGCCTGGAGTGTGGGGGGACAGGGGAACTACGAGCAGTACTTC	CAWSVGGQGNYEQYF	TRBV30	TRBJ2-7	TRBD1	.
TGTGCCAGCAGCTTAGGACAGGGGGTTAACACTGAAGCTTTCTTT	CASSLGQGVNTEAFF	TRBV7-9	TRBJ1-1	TRBD1	.
TGTGCCAGTAGTTCCCCCAGGGGGATGAATGAAAAACTGTTTTTT	CASSSPRGMNEKLFF	TRBV19	TRBJ1-4	TRBD1	.
TGTGCCAGCAGCCCTCCGGGACAGGGTTACGAGCAGTACTTC	CASSPPGQGYEQYF	TRBV5-6	TRBJ2-7	TRBD1	.
TGTGCCTGGAGTACGGGTTCCTACAATGAGCAGTTCTTC	CAWSTGSYNEQFF	TRBV30	TRBJ2-1	.	.
TGTGCCAGCAGTGAATATTCCCAGGGGGACGGCTACACCTTC	CASSEYSQGDGYTF	TRBV25-1	TRBJ1-2	TRBD1	.
TGTGCTAGCAGCTCTAAGCCGGACAGGGTCTGCTACGAGCAGTACTTC	CASSSKPDRVCYEQYF	TRBV7-7	TRBJ2-7	TRBD1	.
TGTGCCAGCAGAGACAGAGACTATGGCTACACCTTC	CASRDRDYGYTF	TRBV21-1	TRBJ1-2	.	.
TGTGCCAGCAGTTCAGGGAATCAGCCCCAGCATTTT	CASSSGNQPQHF	TRBV27	TRBJ1-5	.	.
TGTGCCAGCTCACCACGGTGGAAGGGGGAGACAACTAATGAAAAACTGTTTTTT	CASSPRWKGETTNEKLFF	TRBV18	TRBJ1-4	.	.
TGTGCCAGCAGACGACAGATCTCTAGCAATCAGCCCCAGCATTTT	CASRRQISSNQPQHF	TRBV6-5	TRBJ1-5	.	few
TGTGCCAGCAGCCAAGGCGGCGCACAAGAGACCCAGTACTTC	CASSQGGAQETQYF	TRBV4-2	TRBJ2-5	.	.